These 3 T cell receptor beta chains were sequenced from one sample in a study of blood T cell repertoires in COVID-19. Using immunoSEQ multiplex PCR, the repertoire was profiled, and TCRdb retains in-frame clones only, with some absent. The table includes 65,000 to 95,000 clones, 80% detected once. The sequenced sample was peripheral blood. These receptors came from a woman aged 35 to 49 with active or convalescent COVID-19.

This clone occurred once. V usage is TRBV30 and J usage is TRBJ1-1, with TRBD1 identical over 9 bases. This CDR3 comprises 14 residues. Germline V gene lookup returns CDR1 GTSNPN and CDR2 SVGIG (reference sequence). The V segment lost 0 bases and the J segment 4 bases; nucleotides outside the gene matches: 3. The CDR3 reads CAWSVSTGGTEAFF. The CDR3 DNA sequence: TGTGCCTGGAGTGTGTCGACAGGGGGCACTGAAGCTTTCTTT.

V usage is TRBV6-5 and J usage is TRBJ1-5; 9 nucleotides align to TRBD1. Germline lookup yields CDR1 MNHEY and CDR2 SVGAGI. Trimming removed 6 bases from V and 6 bases from J; junction bases left unmatched: 6. The CDR3 extends over 14 amino acids. CDR3 DNA sequence: TGTGCCAGCAGGGATGACAGGGGGGCTCAGCCCCAGCATTTT. Protein sequence: CASRDDRGAQPQHF.

The gene calls are TRBV2 and TRBJ1-3; no reliable D call. The germline CDR1 and CDR2 sequences are SNHLY and FYNNEI. V was pared by 6 bases and J by 5 bases, with 14 bases between. The CDR3 contains 14 residues. Written as DNA, the CDR3 is TGTGCCAGCAGCCCTACCCTCCGCCGAAACACCATATATTTT. Its translation is CASSPTLRRNTIYF.